Each of the 25 T cell receptor beta chains below was sequenced from the same sample in a study of cytomegalovirus exposure and HLA in healthy donors. The PCR made use of 60 Vbeta and 13 Jbeta primers. Clones were sequenced by immunoSEQ multiplex PCR, and TCRdb holds only the in-frame ones, with some missing. The table includes around 180,000 clones, roughly 83% detected once. Sample: PBMCs. Every receptor here comes from a boy aged 2-9 years in good health and CMV-seronegative.

The V call is TRBV27, the J call TRBJ1-6, with D perhaps TRBD1 (6 bases). Germline V gene data show CDR1 as MNHEY and CDR2 as SMNVEV (reference sequence). V shed 2 bases and J shed 7 bases, with 15 bases lying between them. The CDR3 consists of 16 residues. The CDR3 DNA reads as TGTGCCAGCAGTTTAATGTCAGGGGCGGGCAATTCACCCCTCCACTTT. As protein: CASSLMSGAGNSPLHF.

This rearrangement joins TRBV7-9 to TRBJ2-7; no firm D call. Per germline, CDR1 SEHNR and CDR2 FQNEAQ (reference sequence). V was clipped by 2 bases and J by 5 bases, with 10 bases between them. The CDR3 has 13 residues. The CDR3 protein is CASSLNGGNEQYF. CDR3 DNA: TGTGCCAGCAGCTTAAATGGCGGCAACGAGCAGTACTTC.

J is TRBJ2-3 and V is TRBV30, with TRBD2 as a possible D gene (5 bases). Looked up from germline, CDR1 is GTSNPN and CDR2 is SVGIG (reference sequence). V lost 0 bases to trimming and J lost 0 bases, with 10 bases between them. This CDR3 region has 15 residues. Written as DNA, the CDR3 is TGTGCCTGGAGTGTACTGCGGGCTAGCACAGATACGCAGTATTTT. Translating it yields CAWSVLRASTDTQYF.

The CDR3 nucleotides read TGCGCCAGCAGCGCCTACCTGGACAGCAGCATTCAGTACTTC. Translation gives CASSAYLDSSIQYF. This sequence joins TRBV10-1 and TRBJ2-4; possibly TRBD1 for D (6 bases). Between the trimmed V and J ends, which lost 6 bases and 9 bases, there was a span of 18 bases. There are 14 residues in the CDR3. Germline CDR1 is WNHNN and CDR2 is SYGVQD (reference sequence).

This clone was counted between two and nine times. J is TRBJ1-5 and V is TRBV10-3; D call uncertain. This CDR3 region has 14 residues. Per germline, CDR1 ENHRY and CDR2 SYGVKD. Deletions cut 2 bases from V and 6 bases from J, with 11 bases between. This CDR3 is CAISEPPAGQPQHF. CDR3 sequence (DNA): TGTGCCATCAGTGAGCCTCCGGCGGGTCAGCCCCAGCATTTT.

The chain employs TRBV2 and TRBJ2-2; 8 nucleotides align to TRBD2. The CDR3 contains 15 residues. V was clipped by 2 bases and J by 5 bases; unmatched bases: 4. The germline V gene encodes CDR1 SNHLY and CDR2 FYNNEI. The CDR3 reads CASSERREGTGELFF. The CDR3 DNA follows: TGTGCCAGCAGTGAACGCCGGGAGGGGACCGGGGAGCTGTTTTTT.

The CDR3 here is CASSTGPREKLFF. CDR3 sequence (DNA): TGTGCCAGCTCTACAGGGCCAAGGGAAAAACTGTTTTTT. V is TRBV2 and J is TRBJ1-4, with D possibly being TRBD1 (6 bases). This CDR3 contains 13 residues. Trimming left V 8 bases short and J 8 bases short, with 15 bases between. CDR1 is SNHLY, CDR2 FYNNEI, per germline.

The sample holds a few counts of this clone. The chain recombines TRBV5-4 with TRBJ2-3, with no clear D. Trimming removed 2 bases from V and 2 bases from J, with 3 bases in between. Germline V CDR1 and CDR2: SGHNT, YYREEE (reference sequence). The CDR3 is 12 residues long. The CDR3 spells CASSFNTDTQYF. In DNA form, the CDR3 reads TGTGCCAGCAGCTTCAACACAGATACGCAGTATTTT.

The chain couples TRBV28 to TRBJ1-4; D unresolved. Looked up from germline, CDR1 is MDHEN and CDR2 is SYDVKM. The V gene lost 3 bases and the J gene lost 8 bases, with 7 bases spanning the gap. The CDR3 runs 12 residues. The CDR3 reads CASSFGREKLFF. As DNA, the CDR3 is TGTGCCAGCAGTTTCGGGAGAGAAAAACTGTTTTTT.

V is TRBV19 and J is TRBJ2-2, with TRBD2 matching 9 bases. V lost 4 bases, J lost 0 bases, and 9 bases stayed unmatched. Germline CDR1 reads LNHDA; CDR2 reads SQIVND (reference sequence). The CDR3 sequence is 18 residues long. CDR3 coding DNA: TGTGCCAGTAGTACCCGCTTACTAGCGGGCACGAACACCGGGGAGCTGTTTTTT. This translates into CASSTRLLAGTNTGELFF.

V is TRBV7-9 and J is TRBJ1-4; the D is unclear. In germline, CDR1 is SEHNR, CDR2 FQNEAQ (reference sequence). With 1 base removed from V and 7 bases from J, the gap between germline ends came to 10 bases. CDR3 length: 14 amino acids. Here the CDR3 reads CASSLVGSGEKLFF. In DNA form, the CDR3 reads TGTGCCAGCAGCTTAGTTGGGTCGGGTGAAAAACTGTTTTTT.

This sequence joins TRBV11-2 and TRBJ1-2; D uncertain. This CDR3 region has 16 residues. Germline-derived CDR1 and CDR2 are SGHAT and FQNNGV. Trimming took 1 base from V and 5 from J, leaving 17 bases between them. CDR3 nucleotide sequence: TGTGCCAGCAGCTTAGTTTGGGTCAGGACGGGGTATGGCTACACCTTC. Its protein is CASSLVWVRTGYGYTF.

This chain uses TRBV5-6 with TRBJ2-1; no firm D call. This CDR3 has 11 residues. Trimming took off 4 bases at V and 8 bases at J, with 7 bases between the two ends. In germline, CDR1 is SGHDT, CDR2 YYEEEE. CDR3 DNA sequence: TGTGCCAGCAGCCGAGGAGATGAGCAGTTCTTC. Protein product: CASSRGDEQFF. The full variable domain, completed using reference TRBV5-6 and TRBJ2-1, is DAGVTQSPTHLIKTRGQQVTLRCSPKSGHDTVSWYQQALGQGPQFIFQYYEEEERQRGNFPDRFSGHQFPNYSSELNVNALLLGDSALYLCASSRGDEQFFGPGTRLTVL.

The chain couples TRBV6-5 to TRBJ2-2; 7 bases are shared with TRBD2. The CDR3 is 16 residues long. Germline V CDR1 and CDR2: MNHEY, SVGAGI. Trimming at V came to 0 bases and at J to 5 bases, leaving 6 bases not matched to a gene. CDR3 region: CASSYSTSGETGELFF. The CDR3 DNA sequence: TGTGCCAGCAGTTACTCGACCAGCGGGGAAACCGGGGAGCTGTTTTTT.

The chain carries TRBV7-9 and TRBJ2-5; 7 positions match TRBD1. Germline assignment: CDR1 SEHNR and CDR2 FQNEAQ (reference sequence). CDR3 length: 17 amino acids. V shed 1 base, J shed 5 bases, and the junction held 13 bases outside the gene matches. The chain's CDR3 is CASSLGETGVGGETQYF. Written as DNA, the CDR3 is TGTGCCAGCAGCTTAGGAGAAACAGGGGTGGGTGGCGAGACCCAGTACTTC.

This clone was seen once. The chain carries TRBV5-1 and TRBJ2-7; maybe TRBD1 (6 bases). Trimming removed 0 bases from V and 2 bases from J, with 9 bases in between. The germline gives CDR1 SGHRS, CDR2 YFSETQ. The length of the CDR3 is 14 residues. The CDR3 reads CASSLGQATYEQYF. For the CDR3, the DNA is TGCGCCAGCAGCTTGGGACAGGCCACCTACGAGCAGTACTTC. The full variable domain, with the rest looked up from reference TRBV5-1 and TRBJ2-7, is KAGVTQTPRYLIKTRGQQVTLSCSPISGHRSVSWYQQTPGQGLQFLFEYFSETQRNKGNFPGRFSGRQFSNSRSEMNVSTLELGDSALYLCASSLGQATYEQYFGPGTRLTVT.

J is TRBJ2-1 and V is TRBV29-1; TRBD1 aligns across 7 bases. Trimming removed 4 bases from V and 1 base from J; junction bases left unmatched: 4. The V gene's germline CDR1 is SQVTM and CDR2 ANQGSEA. The CDR3 is 14 residues long. The CDR3 DNA is TGCAGCGTTGGGGGACAGTATTCCTACAATGAGCAGTTCTTC. It codes for CSVGGQYSYNEQFF.

This chain uses TRBV6-6 with TRBJ1-1; a weak D match, TRBD1 (5 bases). The V end was cut by 6 bases, the J end by 4 bases, with 15 bases between. CDR1 is MNHNY and CDR2 is SVGAGI in the germline V gene (reference sequence). CDR3 length equals 14 residues. The CDR3 region has the DNA TGTGCCAGCAGGGGGGGGGTCCAGGGCACTGAAGCTTTCTTT. This sequence encodes CASRGGVQGTEAFF.

The chain employs TRBV6-6 and TRBJ2-7, with TRBD1 identical over 7 bases. V lost 5 bases, J lost 2 bases, and 6 bases stayed unmatched. The CDR3 is 14 residues long. Germline assignment: CDR1 MNHNY and CDR2 SVGAGI (reference sequence). Here the CDR3 reads CASSPNRGAYEQYF. The CDR3 coding sequence is TGTGCCAGCAGTCCTAACAGGGGTGCCTACGAGCAGTACTTC.

Of note for this clone: A read error may produce the germline difference seen at one junction end. The rearrangement uses TRBV2 and TRBJ2-1; a possible D gene is TRBD2 (6 bases). Looked up from germline, CDR1 is SNHLY and CDR2 is FYNNEI. The CDR3 has 16 amino acids. CDR3 amino acids: CTSSVGVGHGGNEQFF. CDR3 coding DNA: TGTACCAGCAGTGTAGGAGTCGGTCACGGGGGTAATGAGCAGTTCTTC.

V usage is TRBV5-6 and J usage is TRBJ2-3; a possible D gene is TRBD2 (5 bases). CDR3 size: 15 residues. Germline CDR1 SGHDT, CDR2 YYEEEE. V was clipped by 4 bases and J by 6 bases, with 18 bases between them. CDR3 DNA: TGTGCCAGCAGCCCCCGGGGTACTAGTAGGGATACGCAGTATTTT. Amino acid sequence: CASSPRGTSRDTQYF.

This clone was counted between two and nine times. The chain employs TRBV5-8 and TRBJ1-5; 7 bases match TRBD1. V was pared by 4 bases and J by 4 bases, with 8 bases of the junction left unmatched. CDR3 length equals 15 residues. Germline values: CDR1 SGHTS, CDR2 YDEGEE. CDR3 DNA sequence: TGTGCCAGCAGCCCTAGGACAGGCGGAAATCAGCCCCAGCATTTT. Amino acid sequence: CASSPRTGGNQPQHF.

V usage is TRBV5-6 and J usage is TRBJ2-7, with D unresolved. Germline V gene data show CDR1 as SGHDT and CDR2 as YYEEEE. Trimming shortened V by 2 bases and J by 6 bases, and 15 bases separated the two germline ends. The CDR3 runs 14 residues. The CDR3 sequence: CASSLRQQRSEQYF. The CDR3 DNA follows: TGTGCCAGCAGCTTACGTCAACAACGGAGCGAGCAGTACTTC.

The chain joins TRBV19 to TRBJ2-2; 8 positions agree with TRBD1. This CDR3 is 15 amino acids long. The germline gives CDR1 LNHDA, CDR2 SQIVND (reference sequence). J lost 4 bases, V lost 6 bases, and 7 bases had no gene match. The CDR3 reads CASSRPGTGTGELFF. CDR3 coding DNA: TGTGCCAGTAGCAGACCCGGGACAGGCACCGGGGAGCTGTTTTTT.

This chain uses TRBV9 with TRBJ2-1; D not certain. Trimming shortened V by 0 bases and J by 5 bases, and 12 bases separated the two germline ends. Germline values: CDR1 SGDLS, CDR2 YYNGEE. The CDR3 contains 15 residues. In nucleotides, the CDR3 is TGTGCCAGCAGCGTAGTGGGTAGCCCCAACAATGAGCAGTTCTTC. Residues: CASSVVGSPNNEQFF.